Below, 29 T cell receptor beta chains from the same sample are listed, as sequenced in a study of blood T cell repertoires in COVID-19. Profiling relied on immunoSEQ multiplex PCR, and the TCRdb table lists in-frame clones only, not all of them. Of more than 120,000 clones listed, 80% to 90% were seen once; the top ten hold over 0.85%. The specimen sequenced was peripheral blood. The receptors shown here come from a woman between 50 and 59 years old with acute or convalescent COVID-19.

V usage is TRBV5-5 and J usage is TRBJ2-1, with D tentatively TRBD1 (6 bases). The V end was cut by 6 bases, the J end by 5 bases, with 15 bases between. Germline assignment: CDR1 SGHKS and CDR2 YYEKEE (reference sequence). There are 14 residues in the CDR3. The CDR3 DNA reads TGTGCCAGCACCCCGGACAGCGTTAACAATGAGCAGTTCTTC. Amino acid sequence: CASTPDSVNNEQFF.

The CDR3 DNA reads as TGTGCCAGCAGCTTGCCTAGCGGGAACACAGATACGCAGTATTTT. Protein product: CASSLPSGNTDTQYF. This rearrangement joins TRBV5-6 to TRBJ2-3; 9 bases map to TRBD2. Germline V gene lookup returns CDR1 SGHDT and CDR2 YYEEEE. This CDR3 region has 15 residues. The ends lost 1 base at V and 2 bases at J; junction bases unmatched: 2.

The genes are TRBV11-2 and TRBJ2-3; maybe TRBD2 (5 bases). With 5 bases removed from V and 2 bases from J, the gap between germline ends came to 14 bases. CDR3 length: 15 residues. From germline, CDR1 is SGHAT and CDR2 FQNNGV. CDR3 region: CASSPRGANTDTQYF. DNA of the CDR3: TGTGCCAGCAGCCCCCGGGGAGCTAACACAGATACGCAGTATTTT.

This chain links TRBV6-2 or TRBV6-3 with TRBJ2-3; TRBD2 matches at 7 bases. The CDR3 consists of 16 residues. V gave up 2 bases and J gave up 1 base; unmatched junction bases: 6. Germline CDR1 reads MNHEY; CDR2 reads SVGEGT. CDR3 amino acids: CASSYGSSGGTDTQYF. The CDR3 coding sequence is TGTGCCAGCAGTTACGGTTCCAGCGGGGGCACAGATACGCAGTATTTT.

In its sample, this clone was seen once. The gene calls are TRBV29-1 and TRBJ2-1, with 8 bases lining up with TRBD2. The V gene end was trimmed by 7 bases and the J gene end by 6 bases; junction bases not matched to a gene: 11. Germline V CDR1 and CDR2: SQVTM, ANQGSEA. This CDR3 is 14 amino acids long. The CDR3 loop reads CSAKIASGSNEQFF. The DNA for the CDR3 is TGCAGCGCCAAAATAGCGAGCGGGAGCAATGAGCAGTTCTTC.

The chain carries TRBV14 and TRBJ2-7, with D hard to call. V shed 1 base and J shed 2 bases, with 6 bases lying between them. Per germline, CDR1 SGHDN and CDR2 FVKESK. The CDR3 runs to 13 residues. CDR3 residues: CASSQGSPYEQYF. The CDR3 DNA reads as TGTGCCAGCAGCCAAGGGAGCCCCTACGAGCAGTACTTC.

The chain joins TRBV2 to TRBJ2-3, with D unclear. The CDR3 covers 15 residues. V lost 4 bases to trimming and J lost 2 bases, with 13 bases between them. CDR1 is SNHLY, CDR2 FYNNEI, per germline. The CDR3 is CASSGPGNPTDTQYF. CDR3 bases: TGTGCCAGCAGTGGACCAGGTAATCCCACAGATACGCAGTATTTT.

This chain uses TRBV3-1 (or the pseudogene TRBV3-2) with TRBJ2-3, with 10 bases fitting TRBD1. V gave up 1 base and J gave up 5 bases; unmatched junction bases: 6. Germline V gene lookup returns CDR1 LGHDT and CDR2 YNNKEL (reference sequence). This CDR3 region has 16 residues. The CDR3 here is CASSQARDRGGDTQYF. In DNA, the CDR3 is TGTGCCAGCAGCCAAGCCCGGGACAGGGGTGGAGATACGCAGTATTTT.

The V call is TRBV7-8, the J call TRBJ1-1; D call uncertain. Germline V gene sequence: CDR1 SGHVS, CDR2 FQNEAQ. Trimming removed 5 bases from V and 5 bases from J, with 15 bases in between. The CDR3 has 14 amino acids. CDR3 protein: CASSRARGGTEAFF. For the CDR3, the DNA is TGTGCCAGCAGCCGAGCTCGGGGTGGGACTGAAGCTTTCTTT. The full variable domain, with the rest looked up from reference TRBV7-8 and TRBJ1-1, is GAGVSQSPRYKVAKRGQDVALRCDPISGHVSLFWYQQALGQGPEFLTYFQNEAQLDKSGLPSDRFFAERPEGSVSTLKIQRTQQEDSAVYLCASSRARGGTEAFFGQGTRLTVV.

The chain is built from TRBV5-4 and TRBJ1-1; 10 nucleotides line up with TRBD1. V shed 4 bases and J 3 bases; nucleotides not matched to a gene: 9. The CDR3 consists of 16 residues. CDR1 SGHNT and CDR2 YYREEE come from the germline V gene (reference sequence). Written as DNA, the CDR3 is TGTGCCAGCAGCCGAGACGTCGGGACAGGGGACACTGAAGCTTTCTTT. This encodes CASSRDVGTGDTEAFF.

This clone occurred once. The CDR3: CASSIAPQRGNYGYTF. CDR3 DNA: TGTGCCAGTAGTATCGCCCCACAAAGAGGGAACTATGGCTACACCTTC. The chain carries TRBV19 and TRBJ1-2; D uncertain. CDR3 length equals 16 residues. V lost 3 bases, J lost 2 bases, and 16 bases lay in between. CDR1 is LNHDA, CDR2 SQIVND, per germline (reference sequence).

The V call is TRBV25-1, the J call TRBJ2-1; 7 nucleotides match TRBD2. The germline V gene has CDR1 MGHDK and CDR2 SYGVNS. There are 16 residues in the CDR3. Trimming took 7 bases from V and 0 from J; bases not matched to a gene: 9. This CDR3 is CASKASGARSYNEQFF. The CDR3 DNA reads TGTGCCAGCAAGGCTAGCGGTGCCCGCTCCTACAATGAGCAGTTCTTC.

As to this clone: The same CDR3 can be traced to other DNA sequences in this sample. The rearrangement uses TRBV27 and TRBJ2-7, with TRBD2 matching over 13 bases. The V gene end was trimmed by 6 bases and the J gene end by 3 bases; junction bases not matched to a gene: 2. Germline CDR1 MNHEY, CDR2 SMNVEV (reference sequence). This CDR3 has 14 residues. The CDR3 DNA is TGTGCCAGCAGAGGACTAGCGGGAGTCTACGAGCAGTACTTC. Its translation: CASRGLAGVYEQYF.

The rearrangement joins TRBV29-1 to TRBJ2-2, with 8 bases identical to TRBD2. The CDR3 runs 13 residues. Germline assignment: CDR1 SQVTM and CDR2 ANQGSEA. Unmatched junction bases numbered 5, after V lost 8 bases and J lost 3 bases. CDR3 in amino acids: CSSRGGHTGELFF. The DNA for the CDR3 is TGCAGCTCCCGGGGGGGGCACACCGGGGAGCTGTTTTTT.

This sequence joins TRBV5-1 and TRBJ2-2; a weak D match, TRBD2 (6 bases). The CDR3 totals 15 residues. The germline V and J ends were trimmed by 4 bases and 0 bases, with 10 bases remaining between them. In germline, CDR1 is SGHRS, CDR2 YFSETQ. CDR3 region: CASSQGLPNTGELFF. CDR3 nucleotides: TGCGCCAGCAGCCAGGGACTGCCGAACACCGGGGAGCTGTTTTTT.

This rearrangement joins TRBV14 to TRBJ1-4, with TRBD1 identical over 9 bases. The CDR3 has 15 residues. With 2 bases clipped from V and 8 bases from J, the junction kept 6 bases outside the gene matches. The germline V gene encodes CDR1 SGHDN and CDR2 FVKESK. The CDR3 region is CASSQRTGAGEKLFF. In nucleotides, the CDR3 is TGTGCCAGCAGCCAACGGACAGGGGCGGGGGAAAAACTGTTTTTT.

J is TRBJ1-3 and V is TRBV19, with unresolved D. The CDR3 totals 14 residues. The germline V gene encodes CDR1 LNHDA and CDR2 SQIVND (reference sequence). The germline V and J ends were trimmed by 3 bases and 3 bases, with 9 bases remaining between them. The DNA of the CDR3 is TGTGCCAGTAGTATGGGGAGGGATGGAAACACCATATATTTT. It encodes CASSMGRDGNTIYF.

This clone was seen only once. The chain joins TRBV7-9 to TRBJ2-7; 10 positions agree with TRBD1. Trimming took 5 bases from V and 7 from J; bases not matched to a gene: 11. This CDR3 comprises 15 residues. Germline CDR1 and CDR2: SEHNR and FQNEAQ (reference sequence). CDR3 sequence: CASSPRTGGSGEQYF. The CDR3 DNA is TGTGCCAGCAGCCCCCGGACAGGGGGATCGGGGGAGCAGTACTTC.

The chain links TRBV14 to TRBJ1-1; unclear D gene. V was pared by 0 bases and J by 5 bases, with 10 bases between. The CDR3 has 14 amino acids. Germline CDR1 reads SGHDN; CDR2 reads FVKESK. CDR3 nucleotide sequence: TGTGCCAGCAGCCAAGATATGAGAGGGACTGAAGCTTTCTTT. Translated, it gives CASSQDMRGTEAFF.

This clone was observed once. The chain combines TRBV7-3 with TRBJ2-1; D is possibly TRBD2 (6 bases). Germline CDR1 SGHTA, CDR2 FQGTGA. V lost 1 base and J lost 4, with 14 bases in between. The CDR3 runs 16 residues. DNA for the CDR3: TGTGCCAGCAGCTTAATACGGGACTCTAATTACAATGAGCAGTTCTTC. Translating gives CASSLIRDSNYNEQFF.

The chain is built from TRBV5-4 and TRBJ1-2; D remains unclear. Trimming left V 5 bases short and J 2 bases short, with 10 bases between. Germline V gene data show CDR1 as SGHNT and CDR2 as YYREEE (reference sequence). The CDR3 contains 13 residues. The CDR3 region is CASRFIANYGYTF. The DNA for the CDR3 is TGTGCCAGCAGGTTTATAGCCAACTATGGCTACACCTTC.

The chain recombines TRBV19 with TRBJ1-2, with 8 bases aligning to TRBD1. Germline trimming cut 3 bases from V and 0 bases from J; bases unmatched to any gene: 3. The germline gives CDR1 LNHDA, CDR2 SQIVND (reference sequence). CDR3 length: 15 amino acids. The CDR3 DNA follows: TGTGCCAGTAGTATCTCACAGGGGGCTAACTATGGCTACACCTTC. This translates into CASSISQGANYGYTF.

The CDR3 region has the DNA TGTGCCAGCAGCTTAGCTCCAGCTAACTATGGCTACACCTTC. Amino acids: CASSLAPANYGYTF. The chain has TRBV7-9 and TRBJ1-2; D call uncertain. The CDR3 totals 14 residues. V was cut by 0 bases and J by 0 bases, with 5 bases left in between. Germline V gene lookup returns CDR1 SEHNR and CDR2 FQNEAQ (reference sequence).

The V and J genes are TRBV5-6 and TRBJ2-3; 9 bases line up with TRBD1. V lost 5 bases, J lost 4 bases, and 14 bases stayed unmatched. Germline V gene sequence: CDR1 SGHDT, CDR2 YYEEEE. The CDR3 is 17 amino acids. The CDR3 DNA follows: TGTGCCAGCAGACATAGCACCGGGACAGGGCTGGCAGATACGCAGTATTTT. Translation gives CASRHSTGTGLADTQYF.

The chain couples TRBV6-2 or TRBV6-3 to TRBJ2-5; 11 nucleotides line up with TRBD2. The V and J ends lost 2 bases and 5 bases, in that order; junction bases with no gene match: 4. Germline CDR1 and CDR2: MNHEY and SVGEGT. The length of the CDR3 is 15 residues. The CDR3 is CASSYRVAGGETQYF. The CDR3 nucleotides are TGTGCCAGCAGTTACAGGGTAGCGGGAGGGGAGACCCAGTACTTC.

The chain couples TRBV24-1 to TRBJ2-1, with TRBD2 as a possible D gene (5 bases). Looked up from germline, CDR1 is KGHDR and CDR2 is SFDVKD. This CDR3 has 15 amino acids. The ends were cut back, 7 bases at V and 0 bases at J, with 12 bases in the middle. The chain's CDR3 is CATSEDGGSYNEQFF. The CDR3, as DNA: TGTGCCACCAGCGAAGACGGAGGCTCCTACAATGAGCAGTTCTTC.

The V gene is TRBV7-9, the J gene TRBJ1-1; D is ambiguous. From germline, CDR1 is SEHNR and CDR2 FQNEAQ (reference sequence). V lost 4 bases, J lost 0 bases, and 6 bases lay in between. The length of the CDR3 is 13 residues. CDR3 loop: CASSSTLNTEAFF. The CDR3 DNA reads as TGTGCCAGCAGCTCTACGCTGAACACTGAAGCTTTCTTT.

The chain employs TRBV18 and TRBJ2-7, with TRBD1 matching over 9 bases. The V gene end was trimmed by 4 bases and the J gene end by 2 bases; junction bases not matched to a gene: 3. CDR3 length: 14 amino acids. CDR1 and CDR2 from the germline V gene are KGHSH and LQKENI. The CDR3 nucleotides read TGTGCCAGCTCACGAAGACAGGGGGCCTACGAGCAGTACTTC. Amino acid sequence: CASSRRQGAYEQYF.

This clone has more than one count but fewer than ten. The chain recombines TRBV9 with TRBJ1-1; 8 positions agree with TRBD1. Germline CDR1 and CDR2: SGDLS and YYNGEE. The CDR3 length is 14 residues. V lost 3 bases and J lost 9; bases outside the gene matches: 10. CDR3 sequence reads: CASSATSGQGKAFF. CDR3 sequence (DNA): TGTGCCAGCAGCGCGACGTCCGGACAGGGTAAAGCTTTCTTT.